This T cell receptor beta chain appears in the sequencing data of a study of cytomegalovirus exposure and HLA in healthy donors. There are 13 residues in the CDR3. V lost 5 bases and J lost 9; bases outside the gene matches: 5. Germline-derived CDR1 and CDR2 are SGHVS and FQNEAQ. Primers: 60 Vbeta forward and 13 Jbeta reverse. Profiling relied on immunoSEQ multiplex PCR, and the TCRdb table lists in-frame clones only, not all of them. The data hold some 160,000 clones, with 60% to 85% observed a single time. The sample was PBMCs. The chain recombines TRBV7-8 with TRBJ2-4, with 9 positions matching TRBD1. The receptor comes from a man aged 45 to 65 in good health and CMV-seropositive. DNA of the CDR3: TGTGCCAGCAGCACAGGGGGCAGGGGCATTCAGTACTTC. Its protein product is CASSTGGRGIQYF.